This TCR beta chain derives from a study of early T cells in non-severe SARS-CoV-2 infection. The CDR3 runs to 14 residues. Germline assignment: CDR1 MNHEY and CDR2 SVGAGI. The V gene lost 5 bases and the J gene lost 5 bases, with 15 bases spanning the gap. This clonotype has at least ten counts. What it binds is unknown. Via MiXCR, TCRdb re-called the 5' RACE reads, giving one row per CDR3 protein. The sample carries 40,000 to 60,000 distinct CDR3 sequences, about 9.2% recorded once. General study findings and limits: VDJdb matches were skewed toward anti-spike CD8 T cell responses.

The sequence derives from an adult who was a healthcare worker with PCR-confirmed SARS-CoV-2 infection or an uninfected control (not recorded which). The genes are TRBV6-5 and TRBJ1-2; a weak D match, TRBD1 (5 bases). Sequencing input: whole blood. CDR3 sequence reads: CASSRDPAVYGYTF. The CDR3 DNA reads TGTGCCAGCAGTCGGGACCCGGCGGTTTATGGCTACACCTTC.